This T cell receptor (beta chain) is drawn from a study of immune heterogeneity within non-small cell lung tumors. It was a multiplex PCR that amplified TCR beta CDR3, with 32 V and 13 J primers. Each CDR3 protein is one row after TCRdb ran MiXCR on the multiplex PCR reads. The table has about 2,500 distinct CDR3 sequences, roughly a quarter seen once. Bulk tumor genomic DNA was the template, and each sample received around 560 ng. From each primary tumor, several far-apart biopsies were obtained during surgery. Surgery that was curative in intent was performed on patients with untreated, newly diagnosed non-small cell lung cancer. Germline assignment: CDR1 KGHSH and CDR2 LQKENI. The CDR3 runs to 15 residues. V was clipped by 1 base and J by 5 bases, with 12 bases between them. As to this clonotype: A much larger clone differs from this one at a single base, so this may be a read error.

The source material was lung tumor tissue. The chain employs TRBV18 and TRBJ2-4; either TRBD1 or TRBD2 may supply D (5 bases each). This receptor was identified in a man in his 60s with non-small cell lung cancer. CDR3 bases: TGTGCCAGCTCACCACGTCTAGAGGGACAAAACATTCAGTACTTC. Its protein is CASSPRLEGQNIQYF. The full variable domain, rest sourced from reference TRBV18 and TRBJ2-4, is NAGVMQNPRHLVRRRGQEARLRCSPMKGHSHVYWYRQLPEEGLKFMVYLQKENIIDESGMPKERFSAEFPKEGPSILRIQQVVRGDSAAYFCASSPRLEGQNIQYFGAGTRLSVL.